Presented here are 3 T cell receptor beta chains from one specimen sequenced in a study of cytotoxic CD8 clonotypes in ibrutinib-treated CLL. The method was immunoSEQ multiplex PCR; TCRdb's version includes in-frame clones alone and lacks a portion of them. The table shows roughly 30,000 clones, with about 75% occurring only once. Sequencing was performed on PBMCs, taken after 36 months of ibrutinib treatment. The source of these receptors is a human donor with chronic lymphocytic leukemia.

This clone appeared a few times. The chain combines TRBV9 with TRBJ2-3; D tentatively fits TRBD1 or TRBD2 (6 bases each). CDR3 length: 13 residues. Per the germline V gene, CDR1 is SGDLS and CDR2 is YYNGEE. The V end was cut by 6 bases, the J end by 1 base, with 9 bases between. In nucleotides, the CDR3 is TGTGCCAGCAACAGGGAGGGCACAGATACGCAGTATTTT. Protein product: CASNREGTDTQYF.

V and J are TRBV20-1 and TRBJ1-1, with no clear D. Germline V lookup: CDR1 DFQATT, CDR2 SNEGSKA (reference sequence). The CDR3 contains 11 residues. The ends were cut back, 6 bases at V and 1 base at J, with 6 bases in the middle. The CDR3 reads CSAPRNTEAFF. The CDR3 DNA reads as TGCAGTGCCCCAAGGAACACTGAAGCTTTCTTT.

The rearrangement joins TRBV30 to TRBJ1-2, with TRBD1 matching over 7 bases. V dropped 3 bases and J dropped 5; count of bases not matched to a gene: 9. CDR1 and CDR2 (germline): GTSNPN, SVGIG (reference sequence). This CDR3 comprises 14 residues. CDR3 sequence reads: CAWSLGTATYGYTF. The CDR3 DNA reads TGTGCCTGGAGCTTAGGGACAGCTACTTATGGCTACACCTTC.